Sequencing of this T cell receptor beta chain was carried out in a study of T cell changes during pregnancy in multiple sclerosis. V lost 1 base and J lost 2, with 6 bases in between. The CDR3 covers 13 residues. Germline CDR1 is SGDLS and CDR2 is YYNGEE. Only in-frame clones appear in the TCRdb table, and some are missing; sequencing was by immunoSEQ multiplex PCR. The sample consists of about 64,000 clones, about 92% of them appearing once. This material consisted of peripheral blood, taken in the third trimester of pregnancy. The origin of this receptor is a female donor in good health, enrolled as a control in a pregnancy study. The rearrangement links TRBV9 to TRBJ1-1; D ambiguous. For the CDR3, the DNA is TGTGCCAGCAGCGTACCCATTAACACTGAAGCTTTCTTT. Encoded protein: CASSVPINTEAFF. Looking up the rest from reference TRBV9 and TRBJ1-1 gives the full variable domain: DSGVTQTPKHLITATGQRVTLRCSPRSGDLSVYWYQQSLDQGLQFLIQYYNGEERAKGNILERFSAQQFPDLHSELNLSSLELGDSALYFCASSVPINTEAFFGQGTRLTVV.